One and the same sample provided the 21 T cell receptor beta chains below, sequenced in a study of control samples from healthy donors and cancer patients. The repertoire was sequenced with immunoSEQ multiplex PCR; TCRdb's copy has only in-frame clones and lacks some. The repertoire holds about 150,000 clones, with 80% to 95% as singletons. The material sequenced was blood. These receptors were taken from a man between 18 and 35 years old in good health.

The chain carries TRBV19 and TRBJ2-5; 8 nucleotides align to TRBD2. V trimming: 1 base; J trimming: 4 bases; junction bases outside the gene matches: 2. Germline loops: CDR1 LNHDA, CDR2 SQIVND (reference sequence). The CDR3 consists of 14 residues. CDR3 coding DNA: TGTGCCAGTAGTATAGTAGCGGGGAGAGAGACCCAGTACTTC. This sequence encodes CASSIVAGRETQYF.

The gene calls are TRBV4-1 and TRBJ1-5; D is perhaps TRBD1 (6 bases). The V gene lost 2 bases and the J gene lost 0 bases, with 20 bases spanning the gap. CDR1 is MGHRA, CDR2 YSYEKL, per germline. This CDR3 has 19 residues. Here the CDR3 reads CASSQYFRGSSYSNQPQHF. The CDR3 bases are TGCGCCAGCAGCCAATATTTCAGGGGATCGTCTTATAGCAATCAGCCCCAGCATTTT.

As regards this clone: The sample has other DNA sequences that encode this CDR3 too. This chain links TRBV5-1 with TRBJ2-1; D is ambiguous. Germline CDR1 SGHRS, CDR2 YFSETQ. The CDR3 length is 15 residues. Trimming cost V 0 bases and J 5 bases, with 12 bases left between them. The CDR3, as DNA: TGCGCCAGCAGCTTGGACAGTCCTGGGGACAATGAGCAGTTCTTC. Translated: CASSLDSPGDNEQFF.

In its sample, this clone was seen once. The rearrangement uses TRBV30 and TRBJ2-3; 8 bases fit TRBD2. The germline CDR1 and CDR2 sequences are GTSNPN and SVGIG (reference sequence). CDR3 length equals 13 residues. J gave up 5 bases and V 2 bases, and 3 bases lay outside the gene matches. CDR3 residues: CAWSSLAEDTQYF. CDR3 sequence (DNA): TGTGCCTGGAGTTCACTAGCGGAAGATACGCAGTATTTT.

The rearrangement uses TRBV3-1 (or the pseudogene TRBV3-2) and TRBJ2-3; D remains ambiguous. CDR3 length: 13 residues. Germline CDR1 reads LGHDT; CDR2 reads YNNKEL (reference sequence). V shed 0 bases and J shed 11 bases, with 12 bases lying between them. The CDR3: CASSQDRAIMQYF. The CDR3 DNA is TGTGCCAGCAGCCAAGATCGGGCAATCATGCAGTATTTT.

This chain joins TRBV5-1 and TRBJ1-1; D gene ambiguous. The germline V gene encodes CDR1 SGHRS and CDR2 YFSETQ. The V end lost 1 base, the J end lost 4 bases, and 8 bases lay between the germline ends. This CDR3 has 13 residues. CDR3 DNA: TGCGCCAGCAGCTTGAGGGAGACCACTGAAGCTTTCTTT. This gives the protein CASSLRETTEAFF.

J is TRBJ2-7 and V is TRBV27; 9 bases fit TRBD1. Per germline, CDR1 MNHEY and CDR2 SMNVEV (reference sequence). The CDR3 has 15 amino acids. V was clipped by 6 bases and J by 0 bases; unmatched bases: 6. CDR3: CASSNMGQGSYEQYF. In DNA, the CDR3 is TGTGCCAGCAGCAATATGGGACAGGGCTCCTACGAGCAGTACTTC.

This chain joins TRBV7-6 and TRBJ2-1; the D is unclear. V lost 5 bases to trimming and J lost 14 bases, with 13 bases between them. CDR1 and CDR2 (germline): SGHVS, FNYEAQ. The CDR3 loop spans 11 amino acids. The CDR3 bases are TGTGCCAGCAGCGTAAGATCTGGGGAGTTCTTC. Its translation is CASSVRSGEFF. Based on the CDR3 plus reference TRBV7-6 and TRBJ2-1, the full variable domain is GAGVSQSPRYKVTKRGQDVALRCDPISGHVSLYWYRQALGQGPEFLTYFNYEAQQDKSGLPNDRFSAERPEGSISTLTIQRTEQRDSAMYRCASSVRSGEFFGPGTRLTVL.

CDR3 in amino acids: CASSYSQGRSNQPQHF. CDR3 bases: TGTGCCAGCAGTTACTCCCAGGGTAGGAGCAATCAGCCCCAGCATTTT. V gene TRBV6-2 or TRBV6-3 combines with J gene TRBJ1-5, with D possibly TRBD1 on 5 matching bases. The CDR3 is 16 residues long. Trimming removed 0 bases at V and 1 base at J, with 10 bases between. The germline CDR1 and CDR2 sequences are MNHEY and SVGEGT.

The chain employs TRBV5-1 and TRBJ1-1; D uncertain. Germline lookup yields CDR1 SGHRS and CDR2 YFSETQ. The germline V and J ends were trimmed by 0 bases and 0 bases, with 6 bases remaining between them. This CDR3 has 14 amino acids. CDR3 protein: CASSLAVMNTEAFF. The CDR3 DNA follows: TGCGCCAGCAGCTTGGCGGTTATGAACACTGAAGCTTTCTTT.

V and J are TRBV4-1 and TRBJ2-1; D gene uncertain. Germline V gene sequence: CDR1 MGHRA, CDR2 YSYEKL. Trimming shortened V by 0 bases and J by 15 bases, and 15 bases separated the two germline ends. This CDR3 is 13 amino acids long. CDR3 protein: CASSQDVGPTRFF. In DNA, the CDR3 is TGCGCCAGCAGCCAAGACGTAGGTCCAACCCGGTTCTTC.

This CDR3 is CASLGGGDLGEQFF. Here the CDR3 DNA reads TGTGCCAGCCTAGGCGGGGGGGACCTTGGTGAGCAGTTCTTC. V is TRBV6-4 and J is TRBJ2-1; 9 positions agree with TRBD2. The J segment lost 9 bases and the V segment lost 8 bases, leaving 11 bases of the junction unmatched. This CDR3 comprises 14 residues. Germline CDR1 MRHNA, CDR2 SNTAGT.

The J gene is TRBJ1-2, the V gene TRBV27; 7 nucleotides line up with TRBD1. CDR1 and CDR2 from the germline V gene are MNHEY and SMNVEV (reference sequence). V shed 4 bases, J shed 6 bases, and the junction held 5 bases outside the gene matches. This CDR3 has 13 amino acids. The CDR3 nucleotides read TGTGCCAGCAGTTCCAACAGGGGCGATGGCTACACCTTC. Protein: CASSSNRGDGYTF.

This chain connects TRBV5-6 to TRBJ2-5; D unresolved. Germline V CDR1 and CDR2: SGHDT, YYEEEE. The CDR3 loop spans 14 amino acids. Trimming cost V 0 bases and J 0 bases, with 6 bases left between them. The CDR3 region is CASSLGAYQETQYF. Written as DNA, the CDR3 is TGTGCCAGCAGCTTGGGGGCGTACCAAGAGACCCAGTACTTC.

This chain's CDR3 is CASSPRGIVTSTDTQYF. The CDR3 coding sequence is TGTGCCAGCAGCCCGCGAGGTATTGTTACATCCACAGATACGCAGTATTTT. The rearrangement links TRBV11-2 to TRBJ2-3; D gene uncertain. This CDR3 region has 17 residues. V was shortened by 5 bases and J by 2 bases, with 20 bases between the two germline ends. Germline V CDR1 and CDR2: SGHAT, FQNNGV.

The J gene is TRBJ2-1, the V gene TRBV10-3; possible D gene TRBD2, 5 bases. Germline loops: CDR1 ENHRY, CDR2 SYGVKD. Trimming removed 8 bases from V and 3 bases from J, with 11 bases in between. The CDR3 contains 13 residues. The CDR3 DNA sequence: TGTGCCATCGCACCGGGGAGCTACAATGAGCAGTTCTTC. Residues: CAIAPGSYNEQFF.

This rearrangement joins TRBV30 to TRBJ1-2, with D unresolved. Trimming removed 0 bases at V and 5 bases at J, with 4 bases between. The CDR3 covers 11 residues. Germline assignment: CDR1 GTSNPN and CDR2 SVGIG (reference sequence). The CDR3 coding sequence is TGTGCCTGGAGTGTGGGTTATGGCTACACCTTC. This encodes CAWSVGYGYTF.

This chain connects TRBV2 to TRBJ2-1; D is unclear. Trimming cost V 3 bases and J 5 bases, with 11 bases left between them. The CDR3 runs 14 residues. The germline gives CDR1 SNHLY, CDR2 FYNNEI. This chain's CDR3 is CASSDPRQNNEQFF. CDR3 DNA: TGTGCCAGCAGTGACCCAAGGCAGAACAATGAGCAGTTCTTC.

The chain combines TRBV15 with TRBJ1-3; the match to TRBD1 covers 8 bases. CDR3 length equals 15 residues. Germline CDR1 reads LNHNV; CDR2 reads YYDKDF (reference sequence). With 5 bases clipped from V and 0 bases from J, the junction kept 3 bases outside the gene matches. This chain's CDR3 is CATSRGQASGNTIYF. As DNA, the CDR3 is TGTGCCACCAGCCGGGGACAGGCCTCTGGAAACACCATATATTTT.

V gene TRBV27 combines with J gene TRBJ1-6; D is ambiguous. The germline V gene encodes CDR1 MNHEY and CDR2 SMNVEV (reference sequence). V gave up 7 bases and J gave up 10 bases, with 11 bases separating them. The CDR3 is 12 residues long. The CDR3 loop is CASTTYASPLHF. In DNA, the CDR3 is TGTGCCAGCACCACATACGCCTCACCCCTCCACTTT.

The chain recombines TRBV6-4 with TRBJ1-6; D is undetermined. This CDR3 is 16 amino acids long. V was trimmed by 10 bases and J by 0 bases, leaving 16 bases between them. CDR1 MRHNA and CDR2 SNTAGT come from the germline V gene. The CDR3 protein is CATRTAVGSYNSPLHF. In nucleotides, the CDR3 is TGTGCCACCAGGACCGCCGTGGGCTCCTATAATTCACCCCTCCACTTT.